This TCR beta chain stems from a study of T cell repertoires in cytomegalovirus infection (dated by TCRdb to between 2018 and 2020). Broadly, across the study: Recently identified HLA-C-restricted CMV epitopes, whose presentation resists viral immunomodulation, were targeted by peptide stimulations together with well-studied HLA-B-restricted epitopes. The HLA type of each donor mattered for the analysis, because public TCR beta signatures pointed to carriage of CMV infection along with the matching HLA type.

Reading the label with the study, this specimen's treatment or condition is: in vitro stimulation with specific CMV peptide epitopes to enrich CMV-specific T cells. TCRdb lists the instrument as Illumina HiSeq 1500. TCRdb trimmed public reads at Q25 via fastp, called clones via MiXCR and kept in-frame beta chains. Identical CDR3 proteins give one entry, which carries the most common genes and DNA. The table for this sample lists around 85,000 distinct CDR3 sequences; around half of them were counted only once. About 92% of the sample comes from the top ten. From the cysteine up to the phenylalanine, the CDR3 has a length of 15 residues. Only the CDR3 DNA is retained, 45 bases long and in frame from the first base. Trimming costs V 5 bases and J 7 bases, and their ends lie 17 bases apart. The germline V gene specifies SGHVT as CDR1 and SQSDAQ as CDR2. With regard to this clonotype: The antigen this receptor binds is unknown. No base quality values were provided; no much bigger clone lies one nucleotide off.

Results and caveats for the whole study, not just this receptor: The ex vivo response was dominated by HLA-C-restricted CMV-specific TCR beta clonotypes, which also provided the single most frequent clonotype in two of eight donors. Cumulative frequency of public TCR beta family members discriminated carriers of CMV infection plus the relevant HLA type in this cohort and an independent 352-donor cohort.

The TCR sequence derives from a human donor in good health (CMV status not recorded). Some clones in this sample may be carry-over from other donors' samples. The chain uses TRBV7-4 and TRBJ2-2; the D gene assignment is ambiguous. This material consisted of CD8+ T cells from cultured PBMCs, taken from culture after CMV antigen stimulation. The CDR3 here reads CASSPPVREVGELFF. Here is the DNA: TGTGCCAGCAGCCCCCCTGTTAGGGAAGTCGGGGAGCTGTTTTTT.